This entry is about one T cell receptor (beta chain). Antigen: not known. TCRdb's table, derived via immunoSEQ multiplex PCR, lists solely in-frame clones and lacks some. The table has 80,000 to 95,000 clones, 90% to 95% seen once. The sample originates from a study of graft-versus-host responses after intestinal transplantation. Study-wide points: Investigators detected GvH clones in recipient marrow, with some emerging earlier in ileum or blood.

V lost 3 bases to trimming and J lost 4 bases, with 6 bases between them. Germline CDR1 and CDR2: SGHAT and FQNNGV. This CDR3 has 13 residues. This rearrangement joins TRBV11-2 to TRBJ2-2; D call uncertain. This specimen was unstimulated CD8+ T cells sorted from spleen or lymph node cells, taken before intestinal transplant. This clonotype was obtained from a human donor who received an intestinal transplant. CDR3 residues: CASSFMSTGELFF. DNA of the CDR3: TGTGCCAGCAGCTTTATGTCCACCGGGGAGCTGTTTTTT.